The next 20 T cell receptor beta chains were all read from a single sample in a study of blood T cell repertoires in COVID-19. The table came from immunoSEQ multiplex PCR; TCRdb's copy has only in-frame clones and leaves some out. The sample yields 430,000 or so clones, about 90% seen once. Sequencing was done on a sample of peripheral blood. Receptors were obtained from a young man with COVID-19, enrolled during active disease.

The genes are TRBV28 and TRBJ1-5; unclear D gene. The CDR3 length is 15 residues. Germline CDR1 is MDHEN and CDR2 is SYDVKM. V was trimmed by 4 bases and J by 2 bases, leaving 12 bases between them. The CDR3 loop reads CASSSMSSGNQPQHF. The CDR3, as DNA: TGTGCCAGCAGTTCGATGAGTAGCGGCAATCAGCCCCAGCATTTT.

V gene TRBV19 combines with J gene TRBJ1-2; no clear D gene. V shed 8 bases and J shed 4 bases, with 14 bases lying between them. The germline CDR1 and CDR2 sequences are LNHDA and SQIVND (reference sequence). The CDR3 is made up of 13 amino acids. This CDR3 is CASENSRPYGYTF. CDR3 in DNA: TGTGCCAGTGAAAACAGCAGACCCTATGGCTACACCTTC. Full variable domain (outside the CDR3, taken from reference TRBV19 and TRBJ1-2): DGGITQSPKYLFRKEGQNVTLSCEQNLNHDAMYWYRQDPGQGLRLIYYSQIVNDFQKGDIAEGYSVSREKKESFPLTVTSAQKNPTAFYLCASENSRPYGYTFGSGTRLTVV.

CDR3 in DNA: TGTGCTAGTGGTTTGGTCGCGGTTGAGCAGTTCTTC. Protein: CASGLVAVEQFF. The chain uses TRBV12-5 and TRBJ2-1; no reliable D call. Looked up from germline, CDR1 is LGHNT and CDR2 is FRNRAP. CDR3 length equals 12 residues. V was pared by 0 bases and J by 9 bases, with 6 bases between.

V gene TRBV29-1 combines with J gene TRBJ1-2, with D possibly TRBD1 on 6 matching bases. Deletions cut 5 bases from V and 2 bases from J, with 9 bases between. Germline values: CDR1 SQVTM, CDR2 ANQGSEA. The CDR3 runs to 12 residues. The CDR3 DNA is TGCAGCGTTTTGGACAGCAACTATGGCTACACCTTC. Translation gives CSVLDSNYGYTF.

The chain couples TRBV7-3 to TRBJ2-1; 10 bases are a match to TRBD2. Germline CDR1 and CDR2: SGHTA and FQGTGA. V shed 2 bases and J 2 bases; nucleotides not matched to a gene: 3. The CDR3 contains 16 residues. CDR3 loop: CASSLLAGATYNEQFF. CDR3 bases: TGTGCCAGCAGCTTACTAGCGGGAGCTACCTACAATGAGCAGTTCTTC.

This sequence joins TRBV5-4 and TRBJ1-1; D is ambiguous. CDR3 length: 16 amino acids. In germline, CDR1 is SGHNT, CDR2 YYREEE (reference sequence). The ends were cut back, 4 bases at V and 4 bases at J, with 20 bases in the middle. This chain's CDR3 is CASSPAGGSWSTEAFF. In DNA form, the CDR3 reads TGTGCCAGCAGCCCGGCGGGAGGCTCTTGGAGCACTGAAGCTTTCTTT. Based on the CDR3 plus reference TRBV5-4 and TRBJ1-1, the full variable domain is ETGVTQSPTHLIKTRGQQVTLRCSSQSGHNTVSWYQQALGQGPQFIFQYYREEENGRGNFPPRFSGLQFPNYSSELNVNALELDDSALYLCASSPAGGSWSTEAFFGQGTRLTVV.

The chain recombines TRBV19 with TRBJ2-1, with D possibly being TRBD1 (5 bases). The CDR3 is 15 amino acids. The V gene lost 1 base and the J gene lost 6 bases, with 13 bases spanning the gap. Germline V gene lookup returns CDR1 LNHDA and CDR2 SQIVND (reference sequence). For the CDR3, the DNA is TGTGCCAGTAGTATAGTAACCCTTAGGGGCAATGAGCAGTTCTTC. It translates to CASSIVTLRGNEQFF.

The V call is TRBV3-1 (or the pseudogene TRBV3-2), the J call TRBJ2-2; the D is unclear. The CDR3 is 12 amino acids. Germline values: CDR1 LGHDT, CDR2 YNNKEL (reference sequence). Trimming took 2 bases from V and 8 from J, leaving 6 bases between them. Here the CDR3 DNA reads TGTGCCAGCAGCCAATCCCCAGGGGAGCTGTTTTTT. Protein: CASSQSPGELFF.

The chain uses TRBV12-3 or TRBV12-4 and TRBJ1-1, with TRBD1 matching 7 bases. Trimming removed 9 bases from V and 7 bases from J; junction bases left unmatched: 5. The CDR3 has 11 residues. The CDR3 here is CASQGGNEAFF. CDR3 sequence (DNA): TGTGCCAGTCAGGGGGGAAATGAAGCTTTCTTT.

Only a few counts were recorded for this clone. V usage is TRBV4-1 and J usage is TRBJ2-1; unclear D gene. The CDR3 is 14 residues long. CDR1 MGHRA and CDR2 YSYEKL come from the germline V gene. Trimming shortened V by 1 base and J by 4 bases, and 8 bases separated the two germline ends. The CDR3 coding sequence is TGCGCCAGCAGCCAAGTGTCCAGGTACAATGAGCAGTTCTTC. Translation: CASSQVSRYNEQFF.

This clone was seen a handful of times. The rearrangement joins TRBV27 to TRBJ2-3; 7 bases map to TRBD1. The CDR3 is 14 residues long. J lost 6 bases, V lost 0 bases, and 3 bases had no gene match. Germline lookup yields CDR1 MNHEY and CDR2 SMNVEV (reference sequence). The CDR3 nucleotides read TGTGCCAGCAGTTTATCAGGGGGCTTGGATACGCAGTATTTT. It translates to CASSLSGGLDTQYF.

The chain joins TRBV6-1 to TRBJ1-5; D not resolved. Looked up from germline, CDR1 is MNHNS and CDR2 is SASEGT. CDR3 size: 17 residues. V lost 0 bases and J lost 3, with 15 bases in between. This CDR3 reads CASSEARWAVNNQPQHF. CDR3 bases: TGTGCCAGCAGTGAAGCTCGGTGGGCTGTGAACAATCAGCCCCAGCATTTT.

This chain joins TRBV30 and TRBJ2-1; 7 bases are a match to TRBD1. Germline V gene sequence: CDR1 GTSNPN, CDR2 SVGIG (reference sequence). V was clipped by 2 bases and J by 0 bases; unmatched bases: 1. The CDR3 has 14 residues. CDR3 sequence reads: CAWSRQGSYNEQFF. The CDR3 DNA reads as TGTGCCTGGAGTCGACAGGGCTCCTACAATGAGCAGTTCTTC.

This clone occurred once. V is TRBV5-5 and J is TRBJ2-2; D may be TRBD2 (6 bases). The CDR3 loop spans 15 amino acids. CDR1 and CDR2 (germline): SGHKS, YYEKEE (reference sequence). V shed 2 bases and J shed 2 bases, with 10 bases lying between them. The CDR3 loop reads CASSFGSGNTGELFF. The CDR3 DNA reads as TGTGCCAGCAGCTTTGGTAGCGGAAACACCGGGGAGCTGTTTTTT.

The chain couples TRBV19 to TRBJ2-1; TRBD2 matches 11 bases. V lost 5 bases and J lost 6; bases outside the gene matches: 3. Looked up from germline, CDR1 is LNHDA and CDR2 is SQIVND (reference sequence). This CDR3 is 14 amino acids long. The CDR3 nucleotides read TGTGCCAGTAGTTTAGCGGGAGGGTTCAATGAGCAGTTCTTC. This encodes CASSLAGGFNEQFF.

This clone was recorded only once. The gene calls are TRBV18 and TRBJ1-1; D possibly corresponds to TRBD1 (6 bases). The CDR3 spans 14 residues. With 3 bases removed from V and 6 bases from J, the gap between germline ends came to 14 bases. Germline V CDR1 and CDR2: KGHSH, LQKENI. CDR3 in amino acids: CASSPGGPGAEAFF. Here the CDR3 DNA reads TGTGCCAGCTCACCGGGGGGGCCTGGGGCTGAAGCTTTCTTT.

This clone has just one count. The chain has TRBV18 and TRBJ2-5; D gene ambiguous. The germline gives CDR1 KGHSH, CDR2 LQKENI. The V end lost 2 bases, the J end lost 5 bases, and 12 bases lay between the germline ends. CDR3 length equals 14 residues. CDR3 DNA: TGTGCCAGCTCACCAAGTAGCTATGCGGAGACCCAGTACTTC. Translating it yields CASSPSSYAETQYF. Full variable domain (remainder filled in from reference TRBV18 and TRBJ2-5): NAGVMQNPRHLVRRRGQEARLRCSPMKGHSHVYWYRQLPEEGLKFMVYLQKENIIDESGMPKERFSAEFPKEGPSILRIQQVVRGDSAAYFCASSPSSYAETQYFGPGTRLLVL.

This clone has just one count. The gene calls are TRBV11-2 and TRBJ2-1; no reliable D call. The CDR3 is 13 residues long. The germline V and J ends were trimmed by 6 bases and 9 bases, with 15 bases remaining between them. CDR1 and CDR2 (germline): SGHAT, FQNNGV. CDR3 protein: CASSLEFSTEQFF. CDR3 sequence (DNA): TGTGCCAGCAGTCTCGAGTTTAGCACTGAGCAGTTCTTC.

V is TRBV19 and J is TRBJ1-2, with TRBD1 matching over 9 bases. J was trimmed by 11 bases and V by 4 bases; bases with no gene match: 14. This CDR3 region has 15 residues. Germline V gives CDR1 LNHDA, CDR2 SQIVND (reference sequence). The CDR3 here is CASSTPPGQGIRYTF. The CDR3 nucleotides read TGTGCCAGTAGTACTCCACCGGGACAGGGAATAAGATACACCTTC.

This chain uses TRBV6-4 with TRBJ2-7, with 9 bases aligning to TRBD2. The CDR3 loop spans 15 amino acids. The V gene's germline CDR1 is MRHNA and CDR2 SNTAGT. V was pared by 3 bases and J by 2 bases, with 5 bases of the junction left unmatched. For the CDR3, the DNA is TGTGCCAGCAGTGAAGCAGCGGGGGGCACCTACGAGCAGTACTTC. Residues: CASSEAAGGTYEQYF.